The entry below describes one T cell receptor beta chain. TCRdb's copy holds only in-frame clones and misses some; the assay was immunoSEQ multiplex PCR. In the table there are several thousand clones, 80% of which are singletons. Noted treatment: preoperative locoregional IRX-2 cytokine immunotherapy. Germline CDR1 and CDR2: LNHDA and SQIVND (reference sequence). V lost 4 bases, J lost 0 bases, and 12 bases lay in between. The CDR3 length is 16 residues. This sample was included in a study of preoperative IRX-2 immunotherapy in early breast cancer. This sequence joins TRBV19 and TRBJ1-4, with a weak D call TRBD1 (6 bases). The sequence came from a human donor with breast cancer. This specimen consisted of tumor tissue, obtained after IRX-2 immunotherapy. The CDR3 DNA is TGTGCCAGTAGTACACAGGGCCGTGCAACTAATGAAAAACTGTTTTTT. Its protein is CASSTQGRATNEKLFF.